This T cell receptor beta chain was sequenced during a study of T cell responses to AZD1222 COVID-19 vaccine. At the level of the study: Samples with a second dose at about 4 or about 12 weeks were pooled together. Study-level results: Recipients of two AZD1222 doses showed rising Spike-specific TCR breadth and depth. Unmutated variant regions are reportedly the target of nearly half of TCRs that are spike-specific. There were mostly white British donors and more females than males, and clonal diversity was possibly underestimated.

TCRdb's copy holds only in-frame clones and misses some; the assay was immunoSEQ multiplex PCR. Of 180,000 or so clones listed, approximately 92% are singletons. In the case of this clone: What it recognizes is unknown.

The CDR3 totals 16 residues. The V gene end was trimmed by 4 bases and the J gene end by 2 bases; junction bases not matched to a gene: 2. Germline V gives CDR1 SGHNT, CDR2 YYREEE (reference sequence). Sample: peripheral blood, taken on day 0 of AZD1222 vaccination. The chain employs TRBV5-4 and TRBJ2-5, with 16 bases that match TRBD2. The clonotype originates from an adult in good health. CDR3 sequence: CASSTGLAGGQETQYF. Here the CDR3 DNA reads TGTGCCAGCAGCACGGGACTAGCGGGAGGGCAAGAGACCCAGTACTTC.